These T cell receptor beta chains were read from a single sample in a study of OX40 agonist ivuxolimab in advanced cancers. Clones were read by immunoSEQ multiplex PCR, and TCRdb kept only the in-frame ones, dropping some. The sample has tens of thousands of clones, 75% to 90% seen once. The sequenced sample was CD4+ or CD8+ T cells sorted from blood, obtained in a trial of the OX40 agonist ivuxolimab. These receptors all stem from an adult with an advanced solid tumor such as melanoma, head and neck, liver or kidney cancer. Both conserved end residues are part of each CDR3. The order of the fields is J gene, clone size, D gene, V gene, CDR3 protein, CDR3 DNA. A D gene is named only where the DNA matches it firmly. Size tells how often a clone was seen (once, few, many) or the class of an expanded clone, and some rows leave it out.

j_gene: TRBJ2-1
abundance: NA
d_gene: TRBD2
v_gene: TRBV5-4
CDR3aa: CASSSGTSGSYNEQFF
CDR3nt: TGTGCCAGCAGCTCCGGGACTAGCGGGAGCTACAATGAGCAGTTCTTC

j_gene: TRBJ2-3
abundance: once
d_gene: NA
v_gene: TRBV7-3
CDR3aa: CASSLMGSTDTQYF
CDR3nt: TGTGCCAGCAGCTTAATGGGTAGCACAGATACGCAGTATTTT

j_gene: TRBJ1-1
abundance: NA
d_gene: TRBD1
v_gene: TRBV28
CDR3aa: CASIPTGGATTEAFF
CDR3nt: TGTGCCAGCATCCCGACAGGGGGCGCGACCACTGAAGCTTTCTTT

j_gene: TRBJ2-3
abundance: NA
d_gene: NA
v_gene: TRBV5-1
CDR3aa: CASSPGAGRQDTQYF
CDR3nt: TGCGCCAGCAGCCCGGGGGCAGGGAGGCAAGATACGCAGTATTTT

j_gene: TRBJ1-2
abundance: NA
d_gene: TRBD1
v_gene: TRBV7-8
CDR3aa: CASSLGADRDRNYGYTF
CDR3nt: TGTGCCAGCAGCTTAGGGGCGGACAGGGATCGGAACTATGGCTACACCTTC

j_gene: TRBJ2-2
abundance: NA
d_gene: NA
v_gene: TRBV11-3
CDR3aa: CASSFFTGELFF
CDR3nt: TGTGCCAGCAGCTTCTTCACCGGGGAGCTGTTTTTT

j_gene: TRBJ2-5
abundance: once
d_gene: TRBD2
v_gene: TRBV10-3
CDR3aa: CAISSSGVQETQYF
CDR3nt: TGTGCCATCAGTTCTAGCGGAGTCCAAGAGACCCAGTACTTC

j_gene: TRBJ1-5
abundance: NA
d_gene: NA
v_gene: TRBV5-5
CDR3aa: CASSLSIEVNQPQHF
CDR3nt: TGTGCCAGCAGCTTGAGTATAGAGGTCAATCAGCCCCAGCATTTT

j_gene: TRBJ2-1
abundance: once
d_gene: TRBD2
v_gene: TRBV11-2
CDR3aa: CASSLVGLAGPAYNEQFF
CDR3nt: TGTGCCAGCAGCTTAGTAGGGCTAGCGGGGCCGGCCTACAATGAGCAGTTCTTC

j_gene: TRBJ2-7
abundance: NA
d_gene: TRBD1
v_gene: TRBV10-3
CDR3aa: CAITPGQIYEQYF
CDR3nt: TGTGCCATCACTCCGGGACAGATCTACGAGCAGTACTTC

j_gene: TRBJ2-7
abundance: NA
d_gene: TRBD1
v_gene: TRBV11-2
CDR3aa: CASSLGQGQGTYEQYF
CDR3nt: TGTGCCAGCAGCTTAGGTCAGGGACAGGGAACCTACGAGCAGTACTTC

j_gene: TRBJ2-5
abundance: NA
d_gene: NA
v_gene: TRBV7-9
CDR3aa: CASSLGSGEGQYF
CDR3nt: TGTGCCAGCAGCTTAGGTTCCGGGGAAGGCCAGTACTTC

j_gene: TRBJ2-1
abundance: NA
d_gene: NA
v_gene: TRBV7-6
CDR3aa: CASSPRGSEQFF
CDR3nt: TGTGCCAGCAGCCCTCGGGGTAGTGAGCAGTTCTTC

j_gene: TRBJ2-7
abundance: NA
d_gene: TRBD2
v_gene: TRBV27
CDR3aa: CASSLEAGVYSPSEQYF
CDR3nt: TGTGCCAGCAGTTTAGAGGCGGGAGTATATTCCCCGTCCGAGCAGTACTTC

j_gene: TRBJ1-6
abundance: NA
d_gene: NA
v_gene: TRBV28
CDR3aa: CASSPWQGYNSPLHF
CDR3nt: TGTGCCAGCAGCCCCTGGCAGGGGTATAATTCACCCCTCCACTTT

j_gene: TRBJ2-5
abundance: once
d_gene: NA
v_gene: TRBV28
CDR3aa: CASSRIQGPSETQYF
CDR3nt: TGTGCCAGCAGTCGGATCCAGGGCCCTTCCGAGACCCAGTACTTC

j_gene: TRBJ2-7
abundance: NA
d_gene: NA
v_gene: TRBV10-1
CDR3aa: CASSASGADYEQYF
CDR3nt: TGCGCCAGCAGTGCTTCAGGGGCCGACTACGAGCAGTACTTC

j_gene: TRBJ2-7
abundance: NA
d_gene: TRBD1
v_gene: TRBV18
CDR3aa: CASSQDRSSYEQYF
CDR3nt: TGTGCCAGCTCTCAGGACAGGAGCTCCTACGAGCAGTATTTC

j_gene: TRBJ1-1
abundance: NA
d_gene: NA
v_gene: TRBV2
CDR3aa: CASSEASRVTEAFF
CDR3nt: TGTGCCAGCAGTGAAGCGAGCAGGGTAACTGAAGCTTTCTTT

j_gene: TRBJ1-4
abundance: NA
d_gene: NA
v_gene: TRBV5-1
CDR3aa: CASSLDKELFF
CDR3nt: TGCGCCAGCAGCCTAGACAAGGAACTGTTTTTT

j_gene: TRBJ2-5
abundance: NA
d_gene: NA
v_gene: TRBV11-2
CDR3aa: CASRSGETQYF
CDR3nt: TGTGCCAGCAGATCTGGAGAGACCCAGTACTTC

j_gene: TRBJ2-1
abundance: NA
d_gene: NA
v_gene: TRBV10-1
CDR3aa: CASSEGTASSYNEQFF
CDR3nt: TGCGCCAGCAGTGAAGGGACTGCAAGCTCCTACAATGAGCAGTTCTTC

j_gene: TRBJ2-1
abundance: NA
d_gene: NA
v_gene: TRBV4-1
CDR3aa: CASSQGVLAGNEQFF
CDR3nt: TGCGCCAGCAGCCAAGGAGTACTAGCAGGGAATGAGCAGTTCTTC

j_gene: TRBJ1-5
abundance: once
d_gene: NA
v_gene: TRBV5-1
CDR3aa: CASSPDGGSQPQHF
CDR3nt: TGCGCCAGCAGTCCGGACGGAGGGAGTCAGCCCCAGCATTTT

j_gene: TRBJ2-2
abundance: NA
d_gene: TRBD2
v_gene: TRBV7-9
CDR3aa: CASSPGGDTGELFF
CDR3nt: TGTGCCAGCAGCCCGGGAGGGGATACCGGGGAGCTGTTTTTT

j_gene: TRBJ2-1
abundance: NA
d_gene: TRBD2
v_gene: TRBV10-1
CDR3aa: CASGQGTTYNEQFF
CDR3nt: TGCGCCAGCGGCCAAGGGACTACCTACAATGAGCAGTTCTTC

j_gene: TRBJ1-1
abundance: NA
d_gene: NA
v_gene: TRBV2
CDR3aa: CASSEALTGARRNTEAFF
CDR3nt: TGTGCCAGCAGTGAAGCGCTTACGGGGGCGCGTAGGAACACTGAAGCTTTCTTT

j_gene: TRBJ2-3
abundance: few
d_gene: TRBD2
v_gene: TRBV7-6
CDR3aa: CASSLGLDDTQYF
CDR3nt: TGTGCCAGCAGCCTAGGACTAGACGATACGCAGTATTTT

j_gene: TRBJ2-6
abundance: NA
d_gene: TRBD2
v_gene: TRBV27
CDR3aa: CASSATSWLQSRANVLTF
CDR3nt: TGTGCCAGCAGTGCGACTAGCTGGCTACAAAGTCGGGCCAACGTCCTGACTTTC

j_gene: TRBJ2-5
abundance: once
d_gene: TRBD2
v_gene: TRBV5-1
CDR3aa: CASSRERGETQYF
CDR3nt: TGCGCCAGCAGCCGGGAGCGGGGAGAGACCCAGTACTTC

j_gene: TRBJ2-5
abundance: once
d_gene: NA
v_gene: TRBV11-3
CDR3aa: CASSLEGRQETQYF
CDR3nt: TGTGCCAGCAGCTTAGAAGGGAGGCAAGAGACCCAGTACTTC

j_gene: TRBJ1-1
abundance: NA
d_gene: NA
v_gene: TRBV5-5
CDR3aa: CASSRGGAQGRAEAFF
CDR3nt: TGTGCCAGCAGCCGAGGGGGGGCCCAAGGTCGGGCTGAAGCTTTCTTT

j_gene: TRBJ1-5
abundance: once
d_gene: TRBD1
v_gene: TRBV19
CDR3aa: CASSKGQGGNQPQHF
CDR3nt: TGTGCCAGTAGTAAGGGACAGGGCGGCAATCAGCCCCAGCATTTT

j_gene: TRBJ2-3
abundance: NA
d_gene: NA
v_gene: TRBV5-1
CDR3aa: CASSLGITDTQYF
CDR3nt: TGCGCCAGCAGCTTAGGGATCACAGATACGCAGTATTTT

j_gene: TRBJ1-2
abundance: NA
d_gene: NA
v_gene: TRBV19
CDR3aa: CASSNPLSLPNYGYTF
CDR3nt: TGTGCCAGTAGTAACCCCCTGTCCCTACCCAACTATGGCTACACCTTC

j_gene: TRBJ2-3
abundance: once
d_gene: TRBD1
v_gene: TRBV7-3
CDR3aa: CASSLRGQGPDTQYF
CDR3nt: TGTGCCAGCAGCTTAAGGGGACAGGGGCCAGATACGCAGTATTTT

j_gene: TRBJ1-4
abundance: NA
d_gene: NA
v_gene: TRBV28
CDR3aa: CASSSAPPEKLFF
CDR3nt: TGTGCCAGCAGTTCCGCCCCACCTGAAAAACTGTTTTTT

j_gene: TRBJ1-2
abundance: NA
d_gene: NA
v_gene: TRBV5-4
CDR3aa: CASSPGEYGYTF
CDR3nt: TGTGCCAGCAGCCCAGGGGAGTATGGCTACACCTTC

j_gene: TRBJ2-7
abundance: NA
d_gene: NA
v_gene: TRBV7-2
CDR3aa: CASSARYSYEQYF
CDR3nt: TGTGCCAGCAGCGCCAGGTACTCCTACGAGCAGTACTTC

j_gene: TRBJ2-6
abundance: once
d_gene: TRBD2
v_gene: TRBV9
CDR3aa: CASSTGLARSGANVLTF
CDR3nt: TGTGCCAGCAGCACCGGACTAGCGAGGTCTGGGGCCAACGTCCTGACTTTC

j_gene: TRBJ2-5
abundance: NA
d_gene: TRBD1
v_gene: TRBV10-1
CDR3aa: CASSEGQGEDETQYF
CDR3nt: TGCGCCAGCAGTGAAGGACAGGGTGAGGACGAGACCCAGTACTTC

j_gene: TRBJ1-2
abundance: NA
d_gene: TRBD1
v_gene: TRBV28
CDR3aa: CASATGADYGYTF
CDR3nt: TGTGCCAGCGCGACAGGGGCAGACTATGGCTACACCTTC

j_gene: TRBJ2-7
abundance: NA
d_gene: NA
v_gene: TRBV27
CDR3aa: CASSNPPGAYEQYF
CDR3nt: TGTGCCAGCAGTAACCCCCCGGGGGCCTACGAGCAGTACTTC

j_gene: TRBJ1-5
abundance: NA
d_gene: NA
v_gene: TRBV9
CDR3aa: CASSLRGGVTEPQHF
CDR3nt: TGTGCCAGCAGCTTACGAGGGGGGGTCACCGAGCCCCAGCATTTT

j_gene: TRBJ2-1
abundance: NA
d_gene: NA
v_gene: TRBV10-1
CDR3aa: CASSESPSRADEQFF
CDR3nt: TGCGCCAGCAGTGAGTCCCCCTCCCGTGCCGATGAGCAGTTCTTC

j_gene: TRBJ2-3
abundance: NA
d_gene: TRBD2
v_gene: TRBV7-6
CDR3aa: CASSSLAGGVADTQYF
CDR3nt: TGTGCCAGCAGCTCTCTAGCGGGAGGAGTCGCAGATACGCAGTATTTT

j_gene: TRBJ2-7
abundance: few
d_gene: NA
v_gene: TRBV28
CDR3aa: CASSLGTFYEQYF
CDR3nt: TGTGCCAGCAGTTTGGGCACATTCTACGAGCAGTACTTC

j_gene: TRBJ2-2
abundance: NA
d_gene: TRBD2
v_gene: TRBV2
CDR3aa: CASMAGVTGELFF
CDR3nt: TGTGCCAGCATGGCGGGGGTTACCGGGGAGCTGTTTTTT

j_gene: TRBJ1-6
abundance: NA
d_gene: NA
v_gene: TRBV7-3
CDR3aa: CASSPQEGSTLHF
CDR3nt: TGTGCCAGCAGCCCCCAGGAGGGGAGTACCCTCCACTTT

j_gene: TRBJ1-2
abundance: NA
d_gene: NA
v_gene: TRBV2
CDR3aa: CASRVVGPQNGYTF
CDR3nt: TGTGCCAGCAGGGTTGTGGGACCACAAAATGGCTACACCTTC

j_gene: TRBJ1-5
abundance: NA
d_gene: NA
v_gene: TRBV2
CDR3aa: CASSEANQPQHF
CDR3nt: TGTGCCAGCAGTGAGGCCAATCAGCCCCAGCATTTT

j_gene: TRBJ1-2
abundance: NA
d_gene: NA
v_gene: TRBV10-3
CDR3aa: CAIRRENYGYTF
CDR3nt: TGTGCCATCAGGCGGGAGAACTATGGCTACACCTTC

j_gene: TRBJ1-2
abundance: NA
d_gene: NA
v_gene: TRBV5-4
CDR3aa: CASSWTPGVDNYGYTF
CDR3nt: TGTGCCAGCAGCTGGACCCCTGGAGTGGATAACTATGGCTACACCTTC

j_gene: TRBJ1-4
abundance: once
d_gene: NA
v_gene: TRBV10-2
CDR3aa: CASGPGSSTNEKLFF
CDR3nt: TGCGCCAGCGGTCCAGGGAGTTCTACTAATGAAAAACTGTTTTTT

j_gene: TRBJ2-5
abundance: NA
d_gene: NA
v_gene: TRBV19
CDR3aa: CASRVRPQETQYF
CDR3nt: TGTGCCAGTAGGGTCCGGCCCCAAGAGACCCAGTACTTC

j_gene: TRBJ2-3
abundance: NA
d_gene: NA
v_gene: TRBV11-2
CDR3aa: CASSLAGSTDTQYF
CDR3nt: TGTGCCAGCAGCTTAGCGGGTAGCACAGATACGCAGTATTTT

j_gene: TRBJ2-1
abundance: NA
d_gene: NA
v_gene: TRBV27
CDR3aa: CASSLQMSSYNEQFF
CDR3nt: TGTGCCAGCAGTTTACAGATGAGCTCCTACAATGAGCAGTTCTTC

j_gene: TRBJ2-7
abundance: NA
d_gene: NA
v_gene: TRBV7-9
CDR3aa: CASSYTSIRDEQYF
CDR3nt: TGTGCCAGCAGTTACACCTCTATCAGGGACGAGCAGTACTTC

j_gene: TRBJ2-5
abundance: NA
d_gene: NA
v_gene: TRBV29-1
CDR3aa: CSVGERRGGRKTQYF
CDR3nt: TGCAGCGTTGGAGAAAGGCGGGGTGGGAGAAAGACCCAGTACTTC

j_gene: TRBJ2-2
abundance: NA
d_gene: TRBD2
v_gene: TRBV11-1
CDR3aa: CASSHRLAGGGGELFF
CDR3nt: TGTGCCAGCAGCCATCGATTAGCGGGAGGTGGCGGGGAGCTGTTTTTT